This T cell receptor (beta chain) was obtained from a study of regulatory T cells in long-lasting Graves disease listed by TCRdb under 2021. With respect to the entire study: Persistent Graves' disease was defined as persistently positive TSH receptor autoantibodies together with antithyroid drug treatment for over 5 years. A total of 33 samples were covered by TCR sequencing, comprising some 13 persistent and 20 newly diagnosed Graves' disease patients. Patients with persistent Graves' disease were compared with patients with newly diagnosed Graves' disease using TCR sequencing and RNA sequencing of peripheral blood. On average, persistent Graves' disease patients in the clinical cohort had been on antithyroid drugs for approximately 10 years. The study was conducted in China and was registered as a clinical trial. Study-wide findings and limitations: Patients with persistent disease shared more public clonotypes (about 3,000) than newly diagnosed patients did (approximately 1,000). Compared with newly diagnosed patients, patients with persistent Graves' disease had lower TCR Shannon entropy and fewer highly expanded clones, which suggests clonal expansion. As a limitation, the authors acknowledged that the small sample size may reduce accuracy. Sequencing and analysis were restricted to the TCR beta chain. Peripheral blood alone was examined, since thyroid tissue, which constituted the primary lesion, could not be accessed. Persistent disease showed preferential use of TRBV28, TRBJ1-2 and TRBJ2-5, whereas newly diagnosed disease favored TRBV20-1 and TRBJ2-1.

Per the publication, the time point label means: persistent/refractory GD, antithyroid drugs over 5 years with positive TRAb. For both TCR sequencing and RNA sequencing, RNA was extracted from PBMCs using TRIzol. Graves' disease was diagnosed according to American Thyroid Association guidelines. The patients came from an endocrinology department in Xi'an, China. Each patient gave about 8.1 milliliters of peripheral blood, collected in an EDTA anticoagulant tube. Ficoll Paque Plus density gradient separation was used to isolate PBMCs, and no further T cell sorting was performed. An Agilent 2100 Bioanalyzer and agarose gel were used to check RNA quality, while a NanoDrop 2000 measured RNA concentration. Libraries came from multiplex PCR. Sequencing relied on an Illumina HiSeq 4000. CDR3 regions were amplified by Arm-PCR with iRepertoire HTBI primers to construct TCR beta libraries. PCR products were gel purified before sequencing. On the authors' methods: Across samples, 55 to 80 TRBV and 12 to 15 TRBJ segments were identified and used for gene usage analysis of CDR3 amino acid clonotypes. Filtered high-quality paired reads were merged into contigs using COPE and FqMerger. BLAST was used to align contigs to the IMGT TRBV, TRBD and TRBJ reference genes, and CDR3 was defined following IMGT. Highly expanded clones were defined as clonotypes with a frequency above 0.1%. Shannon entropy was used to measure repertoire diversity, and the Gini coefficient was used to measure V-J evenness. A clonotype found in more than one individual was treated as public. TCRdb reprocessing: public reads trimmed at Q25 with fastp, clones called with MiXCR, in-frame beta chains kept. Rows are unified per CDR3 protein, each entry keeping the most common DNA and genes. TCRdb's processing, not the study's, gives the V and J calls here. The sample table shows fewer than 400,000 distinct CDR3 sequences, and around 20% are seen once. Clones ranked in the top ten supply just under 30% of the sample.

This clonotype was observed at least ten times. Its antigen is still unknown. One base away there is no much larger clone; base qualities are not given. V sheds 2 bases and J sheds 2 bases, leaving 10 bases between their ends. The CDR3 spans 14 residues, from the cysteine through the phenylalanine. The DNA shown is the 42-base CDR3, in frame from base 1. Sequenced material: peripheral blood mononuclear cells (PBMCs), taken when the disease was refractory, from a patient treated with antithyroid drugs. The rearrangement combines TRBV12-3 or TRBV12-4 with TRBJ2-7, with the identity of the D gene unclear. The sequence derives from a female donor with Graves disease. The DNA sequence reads TGTGCCAGCAGTTTACACCCGATAACCTACGAGCAGTACTTC. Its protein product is CASSLHPITYEQYF.